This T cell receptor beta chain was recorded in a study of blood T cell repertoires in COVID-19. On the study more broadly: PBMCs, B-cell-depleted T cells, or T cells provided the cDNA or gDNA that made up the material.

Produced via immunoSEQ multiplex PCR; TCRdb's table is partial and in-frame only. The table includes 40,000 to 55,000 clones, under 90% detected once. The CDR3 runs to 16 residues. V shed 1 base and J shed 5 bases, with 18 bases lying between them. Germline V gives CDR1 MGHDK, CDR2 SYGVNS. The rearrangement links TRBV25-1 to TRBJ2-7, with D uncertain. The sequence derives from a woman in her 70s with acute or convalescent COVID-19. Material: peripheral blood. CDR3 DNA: TGTGCCAGCAGTGAATCGCTGACATTCCCCTTTCACGAGCAGTACTTC. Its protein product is CASSESLTFPFHEQYF.